A single TCR beta chain is shown here with its context. Source study methods: From reference gene primer amplification, estimates of nucleated cell counts were derived. Sequencing was performed with immunoSEQ multiplex PCR; in TCRdb, only in-frame clones are kept and a portion is missing. Clonal size and the V and J genes are those of that table, whereas D and trimming came from the DNA. The table shows 80,000 to 100,000 clones, with roughly 82% occurring only once. This entry comes from a study of blood T cell repertoires in COVID-19. Study-wide background: Specimens from acute and convalescent COVID-19 originated in the United States, Italy and Spain.

The germline gives CDR1 SGHDT, CDR2 YYEEEE. The CDR3 has 15 amino acids. V trimming: 4 bases; J trimming: 2 bases; junction bases outside the gene matches: 6. The TCR originated in a man aged 65-85 years with active or convalescent COVID-19. This rearrangement joins TRBV5-6 to TRBJ2-7; 10 bases line up with TRBD1. Specimen: peripheral blood. The CDR3 is CASSLTGTGAYEQYF. CDR3 nucleotide sequence: TGTGCCAGCAGCCTAACCGGGACAGGGGCCTACGAGCAGTACTTC.